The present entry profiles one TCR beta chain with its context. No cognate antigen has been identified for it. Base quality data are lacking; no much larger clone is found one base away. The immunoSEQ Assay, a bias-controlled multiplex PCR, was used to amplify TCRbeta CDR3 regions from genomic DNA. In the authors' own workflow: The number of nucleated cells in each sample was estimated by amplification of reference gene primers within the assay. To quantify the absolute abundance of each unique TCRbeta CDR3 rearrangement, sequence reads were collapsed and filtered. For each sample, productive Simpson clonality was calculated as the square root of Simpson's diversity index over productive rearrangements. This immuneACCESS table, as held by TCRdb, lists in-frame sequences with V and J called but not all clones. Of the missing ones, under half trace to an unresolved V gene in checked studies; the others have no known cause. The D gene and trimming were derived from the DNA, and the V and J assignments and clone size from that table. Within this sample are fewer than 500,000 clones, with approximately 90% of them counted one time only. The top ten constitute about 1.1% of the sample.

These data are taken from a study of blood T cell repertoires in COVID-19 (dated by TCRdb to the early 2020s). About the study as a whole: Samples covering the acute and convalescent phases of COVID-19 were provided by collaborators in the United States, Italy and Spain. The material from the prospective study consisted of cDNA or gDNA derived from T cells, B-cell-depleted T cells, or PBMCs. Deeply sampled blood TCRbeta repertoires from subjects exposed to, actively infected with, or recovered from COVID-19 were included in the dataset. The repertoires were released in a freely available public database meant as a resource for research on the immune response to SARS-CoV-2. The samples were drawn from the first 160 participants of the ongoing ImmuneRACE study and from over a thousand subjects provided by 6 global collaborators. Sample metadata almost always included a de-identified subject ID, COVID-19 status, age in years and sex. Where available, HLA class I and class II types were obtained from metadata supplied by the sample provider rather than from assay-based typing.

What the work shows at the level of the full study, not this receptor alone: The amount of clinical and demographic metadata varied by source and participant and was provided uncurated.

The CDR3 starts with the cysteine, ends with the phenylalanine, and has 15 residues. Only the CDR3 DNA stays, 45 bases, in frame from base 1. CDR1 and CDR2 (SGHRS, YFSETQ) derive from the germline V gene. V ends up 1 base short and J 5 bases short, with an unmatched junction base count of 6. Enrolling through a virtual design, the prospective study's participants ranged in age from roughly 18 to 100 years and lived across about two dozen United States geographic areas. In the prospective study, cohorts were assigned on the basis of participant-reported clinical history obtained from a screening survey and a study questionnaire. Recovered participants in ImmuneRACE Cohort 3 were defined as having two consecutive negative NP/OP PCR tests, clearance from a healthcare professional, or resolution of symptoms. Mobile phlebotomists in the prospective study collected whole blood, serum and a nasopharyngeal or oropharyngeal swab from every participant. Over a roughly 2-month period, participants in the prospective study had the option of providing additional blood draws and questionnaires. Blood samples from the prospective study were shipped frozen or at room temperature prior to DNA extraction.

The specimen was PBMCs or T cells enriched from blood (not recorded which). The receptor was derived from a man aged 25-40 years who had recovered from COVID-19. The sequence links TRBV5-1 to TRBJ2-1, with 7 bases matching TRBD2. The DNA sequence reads TGCGCCAGCAGCTTGAGGCTAGCGGCCGACAATGAGCAGTTCTTC. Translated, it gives CASSLRLAADNEQFF.